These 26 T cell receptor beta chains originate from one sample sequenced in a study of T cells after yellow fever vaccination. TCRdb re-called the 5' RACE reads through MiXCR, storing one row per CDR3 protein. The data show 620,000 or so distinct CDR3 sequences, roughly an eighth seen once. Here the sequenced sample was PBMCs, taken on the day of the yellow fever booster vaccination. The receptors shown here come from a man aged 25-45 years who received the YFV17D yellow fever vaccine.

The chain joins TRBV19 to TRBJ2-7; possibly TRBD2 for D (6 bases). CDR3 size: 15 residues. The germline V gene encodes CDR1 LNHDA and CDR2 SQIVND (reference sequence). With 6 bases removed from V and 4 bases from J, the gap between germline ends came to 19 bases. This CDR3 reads CASRASGLSAYEQYF. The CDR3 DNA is TGTGCCAGTAGGGCCTCGGGACTTAGCGCATACGAGCAGTACTTC.

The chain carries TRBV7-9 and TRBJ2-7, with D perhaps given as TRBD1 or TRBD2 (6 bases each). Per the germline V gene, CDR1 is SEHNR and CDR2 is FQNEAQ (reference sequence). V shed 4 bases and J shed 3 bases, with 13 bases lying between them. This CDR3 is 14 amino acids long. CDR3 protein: CASSSRGPFYEQYF. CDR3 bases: TGTGCCAGCAGCTCCCGGGGGCCTTTCTACGAGCAGTACTTC.

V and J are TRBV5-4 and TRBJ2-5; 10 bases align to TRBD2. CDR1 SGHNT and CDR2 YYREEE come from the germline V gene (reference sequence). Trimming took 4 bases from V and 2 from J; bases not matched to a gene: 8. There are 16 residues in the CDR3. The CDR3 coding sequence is TGTGCCAGCAGCCCCGGGACTAGCGCGGGACAAGAGACCCAGTACTTC. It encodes CASSPGTSAGQETQYF. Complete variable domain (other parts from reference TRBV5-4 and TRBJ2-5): ETGVTQSPTHLIKTRGQQVTLRCSSQSGHNTVSWYQQALGQGPQFIFQYYREEENGRGNFPPRFSGLQFPNYSSELNVNALELDDSALYLCASSPGTSAGQETQYFGPGTRLLVL.

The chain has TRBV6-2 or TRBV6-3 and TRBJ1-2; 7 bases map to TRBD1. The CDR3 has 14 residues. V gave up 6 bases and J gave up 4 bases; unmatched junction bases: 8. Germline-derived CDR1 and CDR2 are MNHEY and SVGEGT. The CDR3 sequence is CASSHGTVLYGYTF. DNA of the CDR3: TGTGCCAGCAGCCACGGGACAGTCCTCTATGGCTACACCTTC.

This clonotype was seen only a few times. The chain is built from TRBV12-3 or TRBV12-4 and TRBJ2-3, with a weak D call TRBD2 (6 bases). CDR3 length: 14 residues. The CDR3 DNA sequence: TGTGCAGACGCCAAGACTAGTCCCCCAGATACGCAGTATTTT. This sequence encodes CADAKTSPPDTQYF.

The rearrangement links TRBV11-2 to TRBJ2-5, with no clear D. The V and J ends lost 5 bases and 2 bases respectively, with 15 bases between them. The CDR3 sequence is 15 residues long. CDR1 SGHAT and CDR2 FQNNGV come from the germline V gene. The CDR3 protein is CASSLFQEIQETQYF. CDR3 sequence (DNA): TGTGCCAGCAGCCTATTTCAGGAGATTCAAGAGACCCAGTACTTC.

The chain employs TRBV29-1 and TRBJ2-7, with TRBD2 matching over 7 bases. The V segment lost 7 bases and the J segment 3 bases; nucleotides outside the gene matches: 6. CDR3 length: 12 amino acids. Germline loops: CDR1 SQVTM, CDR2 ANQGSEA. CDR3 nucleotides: TGCAGCGGGCTGGTAGCGGGCTACGAGCAGTACTTC. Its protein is CSGLVAGYEQYF.

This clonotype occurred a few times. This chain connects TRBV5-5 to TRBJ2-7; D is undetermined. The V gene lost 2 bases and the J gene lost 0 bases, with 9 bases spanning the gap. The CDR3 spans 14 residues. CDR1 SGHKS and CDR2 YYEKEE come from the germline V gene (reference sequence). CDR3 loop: CASSFTHGSYEQYF. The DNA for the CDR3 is TGTGCCAGCAGCTTCACGCACGGCTCCTACGAGCAGTACTTC.

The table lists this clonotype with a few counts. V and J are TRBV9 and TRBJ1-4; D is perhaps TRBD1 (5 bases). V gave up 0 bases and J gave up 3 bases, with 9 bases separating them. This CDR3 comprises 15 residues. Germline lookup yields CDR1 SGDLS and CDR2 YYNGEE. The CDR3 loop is CASSVGPRANEKLFF. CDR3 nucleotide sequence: TGTGCCAGCAGCGTAGGTCCCAGGGCTAATGAAAAACTGTTTTTT.

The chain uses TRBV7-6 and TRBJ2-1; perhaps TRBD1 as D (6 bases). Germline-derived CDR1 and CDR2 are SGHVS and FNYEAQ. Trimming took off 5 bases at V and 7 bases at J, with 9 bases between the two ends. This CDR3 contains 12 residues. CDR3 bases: TGTGCCAGCAGCAACACAGGGAATGAGCAGTTCTTC. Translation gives CASSNTGNEQFF.

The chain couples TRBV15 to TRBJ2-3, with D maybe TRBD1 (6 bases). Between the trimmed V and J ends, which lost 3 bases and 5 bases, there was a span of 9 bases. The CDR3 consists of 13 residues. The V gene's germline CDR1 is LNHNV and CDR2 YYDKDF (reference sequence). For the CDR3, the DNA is TGTGCCACCAGCAGCTTACAGGGAGATACGCAGTATTTT. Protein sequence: CATSSLQGDTQYF.

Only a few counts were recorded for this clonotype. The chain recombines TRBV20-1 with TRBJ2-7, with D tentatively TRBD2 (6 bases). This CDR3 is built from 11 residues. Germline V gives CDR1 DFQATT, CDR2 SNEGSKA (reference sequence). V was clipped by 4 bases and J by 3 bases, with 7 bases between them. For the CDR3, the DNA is TGCAGTGCTATCGGGAGCTACGAGCAGTACTTC. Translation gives CSAIGSYEQYF.

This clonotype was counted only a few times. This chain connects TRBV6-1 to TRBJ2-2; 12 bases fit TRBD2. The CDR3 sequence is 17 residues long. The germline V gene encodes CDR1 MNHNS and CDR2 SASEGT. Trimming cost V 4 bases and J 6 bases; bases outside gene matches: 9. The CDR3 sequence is CASSAPSGRAGSGELFF. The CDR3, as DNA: TGTGCCAGCAGTGCGCCTAGCGGGAGGGCCGGGTCCGGGGAGCTGTTTTTT.

The CDR3 is CASRDPSYSNQPQHF. CDR3 nucleotides: TGTGCCAGCAGGGACCCATCTTATAGCAATCAGCCCCAGCATTTT. The chain links TRBV6-2 or TRBV6-3 to TRBJ1-5; the D is unclear. This CDR3 spans 15 amino acids. V gave up 6 bases and J gave up 0 bases, with 12 bases separating them. Germline CDR1 MNHEY, CDR2 SVGEGT.

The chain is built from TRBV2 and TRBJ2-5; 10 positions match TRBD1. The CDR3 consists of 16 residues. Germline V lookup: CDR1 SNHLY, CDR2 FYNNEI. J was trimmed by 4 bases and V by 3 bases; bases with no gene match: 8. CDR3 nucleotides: TGTGCCAGCAGTGATCCGGGACAGGGGAACGCAGAGACCCAGTACTTC. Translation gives CASSDPGQGNAETQYF.

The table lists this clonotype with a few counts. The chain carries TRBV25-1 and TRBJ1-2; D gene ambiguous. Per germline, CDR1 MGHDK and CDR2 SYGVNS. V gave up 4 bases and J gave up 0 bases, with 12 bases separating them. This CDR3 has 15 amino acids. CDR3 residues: CASSGVWPANYGYTF. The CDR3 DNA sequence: TGTGCCAGCAGTGGGGTTTGGCCAGCTAACTATGGCTACACCTTC.

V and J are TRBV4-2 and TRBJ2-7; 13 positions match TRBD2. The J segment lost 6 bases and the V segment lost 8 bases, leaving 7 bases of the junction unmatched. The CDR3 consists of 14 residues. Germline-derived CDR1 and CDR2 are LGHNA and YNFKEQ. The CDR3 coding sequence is TGTGCCAGCGGGGGGACTAGCGGGAATTCCGAGCAGTACTTC. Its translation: CASGGTSGNSEQYF.

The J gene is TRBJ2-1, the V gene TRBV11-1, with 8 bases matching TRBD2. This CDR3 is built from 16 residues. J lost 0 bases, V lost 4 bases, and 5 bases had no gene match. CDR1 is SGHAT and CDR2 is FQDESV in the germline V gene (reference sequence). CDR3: CASSSLLAGSYNEQFF. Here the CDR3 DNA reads TGTGCCAGCAGCTCACTCCTAGCGGGCTCCTACAATGAGCAGTTCTTC.

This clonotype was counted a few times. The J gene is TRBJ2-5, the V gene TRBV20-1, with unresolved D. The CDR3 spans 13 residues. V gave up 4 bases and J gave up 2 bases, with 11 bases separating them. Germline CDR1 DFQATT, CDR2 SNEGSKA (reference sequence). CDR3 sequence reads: CSATDPWQETQYF. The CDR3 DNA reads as TGCAGTGCTACGGACCCGTGGCAAGAGACCCAGTACTTC.

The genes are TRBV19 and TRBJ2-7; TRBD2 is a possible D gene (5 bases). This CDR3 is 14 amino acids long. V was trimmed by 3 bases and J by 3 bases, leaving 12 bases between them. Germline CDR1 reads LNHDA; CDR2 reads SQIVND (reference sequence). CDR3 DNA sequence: TGTGCCAGTAGTATGCGAGGGAGTAACTACGAGCAGTACTTC. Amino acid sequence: CASSMRGSNYEQYF.

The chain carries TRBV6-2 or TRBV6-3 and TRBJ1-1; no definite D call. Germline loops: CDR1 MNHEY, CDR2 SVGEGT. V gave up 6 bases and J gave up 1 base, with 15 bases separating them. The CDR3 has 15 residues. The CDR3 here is CASRKKGSANTEAFF. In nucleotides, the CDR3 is TGTGCCAGCAGGAAAAAGGGTTCGGCGAACACTGAAGCTTTCTTT.

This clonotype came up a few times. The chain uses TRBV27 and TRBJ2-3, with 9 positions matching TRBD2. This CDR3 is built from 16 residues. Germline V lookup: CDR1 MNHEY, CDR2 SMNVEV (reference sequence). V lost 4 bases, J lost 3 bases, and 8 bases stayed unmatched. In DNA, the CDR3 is TGTGCCAGCAGTTCCCGGACTAGCGTAGGGACAGATACGCAGTATTTT. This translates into CASSSRTSVGTDTQYF.

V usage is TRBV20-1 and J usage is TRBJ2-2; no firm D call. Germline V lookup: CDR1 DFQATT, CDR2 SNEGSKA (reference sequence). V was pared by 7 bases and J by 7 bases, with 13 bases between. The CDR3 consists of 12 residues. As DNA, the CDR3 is TGCAGTGTTGCCGGAGTCCTCGGGGAGCTGTTTTTT. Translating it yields CSVAGVLGELFF.

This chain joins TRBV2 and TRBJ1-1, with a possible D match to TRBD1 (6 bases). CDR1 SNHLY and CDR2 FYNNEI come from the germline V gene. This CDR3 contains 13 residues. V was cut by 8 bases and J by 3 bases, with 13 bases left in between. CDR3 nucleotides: TGTGCCAGCGGAACAGGGCGTCACACTGAAGCTTTCTTT. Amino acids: CASGTGRHTEAFF.

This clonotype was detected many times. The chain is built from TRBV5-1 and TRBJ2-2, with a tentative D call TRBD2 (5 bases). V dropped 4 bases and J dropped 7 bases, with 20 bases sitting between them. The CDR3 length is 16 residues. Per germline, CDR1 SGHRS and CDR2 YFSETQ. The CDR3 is CASSPLGSTGNGELFF. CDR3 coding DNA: TGCGCCAGCAGCCCCTTAGGGTCTACGGGGAACGGGGAGCTGTTTTTT.

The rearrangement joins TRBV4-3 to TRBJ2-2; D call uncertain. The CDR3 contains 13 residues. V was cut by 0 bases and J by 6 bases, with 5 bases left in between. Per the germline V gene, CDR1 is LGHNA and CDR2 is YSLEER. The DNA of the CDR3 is TGCGCCAGCAGCCAAGATCCACCCGGGGAGCTGTTTTTT. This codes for CASSQDPPGELFF.